These T cell receptor beta chains were read from a single sample in a study of blood T cells in healthy people across ages. TCRdb independently ran MiXCR on the 5' RACE reads; one entry per CDR3 protein. The sample contains more than 1,400,000 distinct CDR3 sequences, about 40% of which appear only once. The sample comprised blood. Source of these receptors: a woman between 18 and 29 years old in good health. Each CDR3 is given with its conserved first and last residue. D genes are given only for firm matches. The listing skips clone size in some rows; elsewhere it reads once, few, many or a size class.

D	V	J	size	DNA	CDR3
NA	TRBV20-1	TRBJ2-5	few	TGCAGTGCTCCGAAAGGGTCCTCCTCCCAAGAGACCCAGTACTTC	CSAPKGSSSQETQYF
NA	TRBV11-2	TRBJ2-7	once	TGTGCCAGCAGCTTAGGGTTGACCAACTACGAGCAGTACTTC	CASSLGLTNYEQYF
NA	TRBV5-1	TRBJ2-2	NA	TGCGCCAGCAGCTTTCTGCCGGGGCCGAACACCGGGGAGCTGTTTTTT	CASSFLPGPNTGELFF
NA	TRBV5-1	TRBJ2-5	few	TGCGCCAGCACCCTAGGGGTAGAAGAGACCCAGTACTTC	CASTLGVEETQYF
NA	TRBV4-1	TRBJ1-6	few	TGCGCCAGCAGCCTCCGGGACCAAACCCTCTCCTATAATTCACCCCTCCACTTT	CASSLRDQTLSYNSPLHF
NA	TRBV2	TRBJ2-4	NA	TGTGCCAGCTCGGCAGAAGTCAAAAACATTCAGTACTTC	CASSAEVKNIQYF
TRBD2	TRBV4-1	TRBJ2-1	few	TGCGCCAGCAGCCGGCTCGGGACTAGCGGTTACAATGAGCAGTTCTTC	CASSRLGTSGYNEQFF
NA	TRBV29-1	TRBJ2-1	few	TGCAGCGTTGGGGCCGGGACTGGCTTTACAATGACGCAGTTCTTC	CSVGAGTGFTMTQFF
TRBD1	TRBV27	TRBJ1-2	NA	TGTGCCAGCAGTTTAGCAGCAGGGGGCTACTATGGCTACACCTTC	CASSLAAGGYYGYTF
TRBD1	TRBV6-6	TRBJ2-3	NA	TGTGCCAGCAGTCCTGACAGGGCTACAGATACGCAGTATTTT	CASSPDRATDTQYF
TRBD2	TRBV5-1	TRBJ2-1	NA	TGCGCCAGCAATCGTTTGGGGCTAGCGGACAATGAGCAGTTCTTC	CASNRLGLADNEQFF
TRBD2	TRBV15	TRBJ2-1	few	TGTGCCACCAGCAGAGGAGCGGGACTAGACGCCAATGAGCAGTTCTTC	CATSRGAGLDANEQFF
TRBD1	TRBV29-1	TRBJ1-4	NA	TGCAGCGCCTTGACAGGGGGGAATGAAAAACTGTTTTTT	CSALTGGNEKLFF
NA	TRBV6-6	TRBJ2-3	NA	TGTGCCGGCACCCTGACGGGGGTTACGACAGATACGCAGTATTTT	CAGTLTGVTTDTQYF
NA	TRBV20-1	TRBJ1-2	NA	TGCAGTGCTAGACGACAGGAAAACTATGGCTACACCTTC	CSARRQENYGYTF
NA	TRBV24-1	TRBJ2-1	NA	TGTGCCACCAGTCACCCAGGACAACTAAACTTCTACAATGAGCAGTTCTTC	CATSHPGQLNFYNEQFF
NA	TRBV24-1	TRBJ1-5	NA	TGTGCCACCAGTGAGGGGCGGCTCTTTGGCTGGCCCCAGCATTTT	CATSEGRLFGWPQHF
TRBD2	TRBV7-3	TRBJ2-6	NA	TGTGCCAGCAGCTTCGTCGGGGGGTTTAGGTCTGGGGCCAACGTCCTGACTTTC	CASSFVGGFRSGANVLTF
NA	TRBV2	TRBJ1-4	NA	TGTGCCAGCAACGGGAGGGTTAATGAAAAACTGTTTTTT	CASNGRVNEKLFF
NA	TRBV12-3/TRBV12-4	TRBJ1-2	NA	TGTGCCAGCAGTTACGACAGCGGCTACACCTTC	CASSYDSGYTF
NA	TRBV20-1	TRBJ1-5	NA	TGCAGTGCTAGAGATAGAGGGCAGAGCAATCAGCCCCAGCATTTT	CSARDRGQSNQPQHF
NA	TRBV27	TRBJ2-1	few	TGTGCCAGCAGTTTGGGGGGCTGGGGTGTCGACAATGAGCAGTTCTTC	CASSLGGWGVDNEQFF
NA	TRBV28	TRBJ1-2	few	TGTGCCAGCAGGGGTCGTGGCTACACCTTC	CASRGRGYTF
NA	TRBV5-1	TRBJ1-1	NA	TGCGCCAGCAGAGAGGGGGAATGGGGCGCCCTGGGAGCTTTCTTT	CASREGEWGALGAFF
NA	TRBV5-1	TRBJ1-1	few	TGCGCCAGCAGCTTTGGTGGTGAGGACACTGAAGCTTTCTTT	CASSFGGEDTEAFF
TRBD2	TRBV12-3/TRBV12-4	TRBJ2-7	NA	TGTGCCAGCACCAATAAGGTAGGGCTAGCGGGGACCAATGAGCAGTACTTC	CASTNKVGLAGTNEQYF
NA	TRBV15	TRBJ2-3	NA	TGTGCCACCAGCAGACGGCAGGCAGATACGCAGTATTTT	CATSRRQADTQYF
NA	TRBV11-2	TRBJ2-7	NA	TGTGCCAGCAGCTTAGGGGGGTCATTCGATGAGCAGTACTTC	CASSLGGSFDEQYF
NA	TRBV12-3/TRBV12-4	TRBJ2-1	many	TGTGCCAGCACTTCCGTGGATGAGCAGTTCTTC	CASTSVDEQFF
NA	TRBV7-2	TRBJ1-5	NA	TGTGCCAGCAGCCCTCGGGGCCTTTTATATAGCAATCAGCCCCAGCATTTT	CASSPRGLLYSNQPQHF
TRBD2	TRBV7-6	TRBJ2-3	NA	TGTGCCAGCAGCCCAAGTCTAGCGGGAGTTGTTGGAACAGATACGCAGTATTTT	CASSPSLAGVVGTDTQYF
TRBD2	TRBV2	TRBJ2-7	NA	TGTGCCAGCAGTGATCGCTCTCGGGGTGGGAGGGCCGTTTACGAGCAGTACTTC	CASSDRSRGGRAVYEQYF
TRBD1	TRBV28	TRBJ1-4	NA	TGTGCCAGCAGTCCCAGGGGGAAAACTAATGAAAAACTGTTTTTT	CASSPRGKTNEKLFF
TRBD2	TRBV7-2	TRBJ2-3	NA	TGTGCCACCCGACTAGCGGGAGGGCCTGGCACAGATACGCAGTATTTT	CATRLAGGPGTDTQYF
TRBD2	TRBV3-1	TRBJ2-1	NA	TGTGCCAGCAGCCGCAACCTCGGGACTAGCGGAAACAATGAGCAGTTCTTC	CASSRNLGTSGNNEQFF
NA	TRBV15	TRBJ2-1	few	TGTGCCACCAGCAGACTACCGAATAATGAGCAGTTCTTC	CATSRLPNNEQFF
NA	TRBV29-1	TRBJ2-3	NA	TGCAGCGTTGAAAGGACAGTGGATCCCCCAGATACGCAGTATTTT	CSVERTVDPPDTQYF
TRBD2	TRBV7-8	TRBJ2-3	NA	TGTGCCAGCAGCTTAGATTTGACTAGCTTCGGGGCGTATTTT	CASSLDLTSFGAYF
TRBD2	TRBV6-5	TRBJ2-3	NA	TGTGCCAGCAGGCCGTTAGCGGGAGGCCACACAGATACGCAGTATTTT	CASRPLAGGHTDTQYF
NA	TRBV20-1	TRBJ1-1	NA	TGCAGTGCTCTACAAGATCGGGCTTTCTTT	CSALQDRAFF
NA	TRBV6-5	TRBJ1-2	NA	TGTGCCAGCAGTTACAGGGAAGCCTATGGCTACACCTTC	CASSYREAYGYTF
NA	TRBV12-3/TRBV12-4	TRBJ2-3	NA	TGTGCCAGCGAACCATATTATGGCCTGGATACGCAGTATTTT	CASEPYYGLDTQYF
NA	TRBV7-9	TRBJ2-7	NA	TGTGCCAGCAGCTTAAAACTCAATACACGCGGCTCCTACGAGCAGTACTTC	CASSLKLNTRGSYEQYF
TRBD1	TRBV20-1	TRBJ1-2	NA	TGCAGTGCCAAACAGGGGGGGGACTATGGCTACACCTTC	CSAKQGGDYGYTF
NA	TRBV12-3/TRBV12-4	TRBJ1-1	NA	TGTGCCAGCAGTTTTGGGGCAATGAACACTGAAGCTTTCTTT	CASSFGAMNTEAFF
NA	TRBV10-3	TRBJ2-3	NA	TGTGCCATCAGTGCCTTGGACAGTAGCACAGATACGCAGTATTTT	CAISALDSSTDTQYF
TRBD1	TRBV18	TRBJ1-6	NA	TGTGCCAGCTCACTAGACAGGGATGGTTCACCCCTCCACTTT	CASSLDRDGSPLHF
NA	TRBV30	TRBJ2-7	NA	TGTGCCTGCTTGACAGGGACTTCCTACGAGCAGTACTTC	CACLTGTSYEQYF
TRBD2	TRBV25-1	TRBJ2-1	NA	TGTGCCAGCAGTGGGATGGGAAGGTCTAGCGGGAGGATGGTAGCCTACAATGAGCAGTTCTTC	CASSGMGRSSGRMVAYNEQFF
NA	TRBV12-3/TRBV12-4	TRBJ2-3	few	TGTGCCACCAGTGATTCCGGGGCCCGCACAGATACGCAGTATTTT	CATSDSGARTDTQYF
NA	TRBV7-2	TRBJ2-6	NA	TGTGCCAGCAGCCGCTTCGGGGGATCTGGGGCCAACGTCCTGACTTTC	CASSRFGGSGANVLTF
NA	TRBV6-6	TRBJ1-2	few	TGTGCCAGCAGTAGTCCGACGGCGGAGTTCATTTATGGCTACACCTTC	CASSSPTAEFIYGYTF
TRBD1	TRBV20-1	TRBJ1-1	few	TGCAGTGCTGAGCCGGGACAGGGGGCTTTCTTT	CSAEPGQGAFF